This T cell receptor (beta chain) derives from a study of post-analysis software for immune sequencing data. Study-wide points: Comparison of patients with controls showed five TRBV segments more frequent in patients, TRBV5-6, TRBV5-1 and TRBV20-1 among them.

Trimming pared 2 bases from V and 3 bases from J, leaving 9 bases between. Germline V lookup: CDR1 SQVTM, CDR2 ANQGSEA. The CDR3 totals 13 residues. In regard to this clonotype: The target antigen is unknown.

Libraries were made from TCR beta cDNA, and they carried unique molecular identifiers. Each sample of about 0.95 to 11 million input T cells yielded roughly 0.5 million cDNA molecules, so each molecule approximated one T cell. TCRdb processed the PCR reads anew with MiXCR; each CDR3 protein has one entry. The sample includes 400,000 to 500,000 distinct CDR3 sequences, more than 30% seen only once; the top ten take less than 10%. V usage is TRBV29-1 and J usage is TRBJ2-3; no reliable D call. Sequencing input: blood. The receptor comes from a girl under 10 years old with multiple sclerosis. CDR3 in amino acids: CSVELPLTDTQYF. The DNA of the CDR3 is TGCAGCGTTGAACTGCCCCTGACAGATACGCAGTATTTT.